Each of the 17 T cell receptor beta chains below was sequenced from the same sample in a study of shared clonotypes between healthy human individuals. Here immunoSEQ multiplex PCR was the method, and the copy in TCRdb shows in-frame clones only, minus some. The sample holds roughly 2,500,000 clones, roughly 93% seen once. Sample: naive CD4+ T cells from PBMCs. Subset indicated: CD45RA+ positively selected. The receptors were gathered from a man between 18 and 35 years old in good health. Some clones in this sample may be carry-over from other donors' samples.

V gene TRBV5-1 combines with J gene TRBJ1-4; D not certain. This CDR3 region has 15 residues. Germline V gene lookup returns CDR1 SGHRS and CDR2 YFSETQ. Trimming pared 0 bases from V and 0 bases from J, leaving 6 bases between. Here the CDR3 reads CASSLAPPTNEKLFF. DNA of the CDR3: TGCGCCAGCAGCTTGGCCCCACCAACTAATGAAAAACTGTTTTTT.

The chain has TRBV12-5 and TRBJ1-1; D perhaps matches TRBD1 (5 bases). V lost 6 bases and J 1 base, leaving 12 bases between the germline ends. CDR3 length: 14 residues. Germline values: CDR1 LGHNT, CDR2 FRNRAP. The CDR3 protein is CASGGLDKNTEAFF. The CDR3 DNA reads TGTGCTAGTGGCGGTCTGGACAAGAACACTGAAGCTTTCTTT.

The rearrangement joins TRBV4-1 to TRBJ2-7; perhaps TRBD1 as D (6 bases). This CDR3 comprises 14 residues. Germline V gene lookup returns CDR1 MGHRA and CDR2 YSYEKL. Trimming pared 7 bases from V and 3 bases from J, leaving 16 bases between. In nucleotides, the CDR3 is TGCGCCAGCAAGAGGCAGGGGAGAGACTACGAGCAGTACTTC. It translates to CASKRQGRDYEQYF.

The V call is TRBV5-1, the J call TRBJ2-3; D is possibly TRBD2 (6 bases). The CDR3 is made up of 15 amino acids. Between the trimmed V and J ends, which lost 4 bases and 5 bases, there was a span of 17 bases. CDR1 and CDR2 from the germline V gene are SGHRS and YFSETQ. CDR3 sequence: CASSPLDRGEDTQYF. In DNA form, the CDR3 reads TGCGCCAGCAGCCCCCTTGACCGCGGGGAAGATACGCAGTATTTT.

In its sample, this clone was seen once. The chain couples TRBV7-8 to TRBJ1-1, with 8 bases aligning to TRBD1. The CDR3 has 16 amino acids. CDR1 is SGHVS, CDR2 FQNEAQ, per germline. The ends lost 2 bases at V and 0 bases at J; junction bases unmatched: 5. The CDR3 DNA reads TGTGCCAGCAGCTTATTACAGGGGGGCATGAACACTGAAGCTTTCTTT. Protein product: CASSLLQGGMNTEAFF.

V usage is TRBV5-1 and J usage is TRBJ2-1, with TRBD2 matching 10 bases. The CDR3 has 15 residues. In germline, CDR1 is SGHRS, CDR2 YFSETQ. The junction had 9 bases not matched to a gene; V was cut back by 4 bases and J by 8 bases. CDR3 residues: CASSPELAGEHEQFF. DNA for the CDR3: TGCGCCAGCAGCCCCGAGCTAGCGGGAGAACATGAGCAGTTCTTC.

This chain uses TRBV4-1 with TRBJ2-1; D gene unclear. Germline V gene lookup returns CDR1 MGHRA and CDR2 YSYEKL. The V gene lost 0 bases and the J gene lost 6 bases, with 9 bases spanning the gap. The CDR3 runs to 14 residues. CDR3 amino acids: CASSQDSRVNEQFF. In DNA form, the CDR3 reads TGCGCCAGCAGCCAAGATTCTAGAGTCAATGAGCAGTTCTTC.

The rearrangement links TRBV18 to TRBJ2-5; D possibly corresponds to TRBD2 (5 bases). Germline V lookup: CDR1 KGHSH, CDR2 LQKENI. The V end was cut by 3 bases, the J end by 1 base, with 18 bases between. The CDR3 is made up of 17 amino acids. The DNA of the CDR3 is TGTGCCAGCTCACCCCTCGGGCGCGGGCAGCCCCAAGAGACCCAGTACTTC. The encoded protein is CASSPLGRGQPQETQYF.

The chain combines TRBV7-2 with TRBJ2-7, with D perhaps TRBD2 (6 bases). V was pared by 8 bases and J by 3 bases, with 17 bases between. Germline-derived CDR1 and CDR2 are SGHTA and FQGNSA. CDR3 length: 14 amino acids. The CDR3 is CASRLGSGVYEQYF. The CDR3 DNA is TGTGCCAGCCGCCTCGGTAGCGGTGTCTACGAGCAGTACTTC.

This chain links TRBV4-2 with TRBJ1-6, with D possibly being TRBD1 (5 bases). The CDR3 covers 13 residues. Looked up from germline, CDR1 is LGHNA and CDR2 is YNFKEQ. Trimming removed 1 base at V and 10 bases at J, with 8 bases between. CDR3 DNA: TGTGCCAGCAGCCAAGGGGACGTCTCACCCCTCCACTTT. It yields the protein CASSQGDVSPLHF.

The chain links TRBV19 to TRBJ2-3, with 10 bases aligning to TRBD2. Germline CDR1 reads LNHDA; CDR2 reads SQIVND (reference sequence). This CDR3 is 15 amino acids long. Trimming removed 7 bases from V and 6 bases from J; junction bases left unmatched: 10. As DNA, the CDR3 is TGTGCCAGTACCATCAGCGGGAGGGCAGGGGATACGCAGTATTTT. This codes for CASTISGRAGDTQYF.

This chain uses TRBV28 with TRBJ2-5; 8 bases align to TRBD1. The length of the CDR3 is 15 residues. V was pared by 5 bases and J by 4 bases, with 9 bases of the junction left unmatched. In germline, CDR1 is MDHEN, CDR2 SYDVKM. The CDR3 sequence: CASSTPRGRVETQYF. The CDR3 nucleotides read TGTGCCAGCAGTACACCCAGGGGGCGGGTAGAGACCCAGTACTTC.

The chain carries TRBV6-1 and TRBJ2-3; 13 nucleotides line up with TRBD2. The CDR3 runs to 15 residues. V lost 5 bases to trimming and J lost 3 bases; unmatched junction nucleotides: 2. Germline V gene data show CDR1 as MNHNS and CDR2 as SASEGT. The CDR3 nucleotides read TGTGCCAGCAGTTCACTAGCGGGAGGGACAGATACGCAGTATTTT. Its translation: CASSSLAGGTDTQYF.

This sequence joins TRBV6-5 and TRBJ2-7; D not resolved. V was shortened by 7 bases and J by 6 bases, with 13 bases between the two germline ends. This CDR3 has 12 residues. Germline loops: CDR1 MNHEY, CDR2 SVGAGI. CDR3 sequence (DNA): TGTGCCAGCACCTCTCCCGCTCTCGAGCAGTACTTC. Amino acids: CASTSPALEQYF.

V is TRBV4-3 and J is TRBJ1-2; D is perhaps TRBD1 (5 bases). Trimming shortened V by 0 bases and J by 7 bases, and 12 bases separated the two germline ends. Per the germline V gene, CDR1 is LGHNA and CDR2 is YSLEER. The CDR3 has 14 amino acids. The CDR3 sequence is CASSQDTGVFGYTF. As DNA, the CDR3 is TGCGCCAGCAGCCAAGATACGGGGGTGTTTGGCTACACCTTC.

V usage is TRBV7-2 and J usage is TRBJ1-5; D remains unclear. Germline V lookup: CDR1 SGHTA, CDR2 FQGNSA. The CDR3 is 15 amino acids. V lost 1 base and J 3 bases, leaving 10 bases between the germline ends. The CDR3 protein is CASSLEWIPNQPQHF. CDR3 nucleotide sequence: TGTGCCAGCAGCTTAGAATGGATTCCCAATCAGCCCCAGCATTTT.

The V and J genes are TRBV10-3 and TRBJ2-2; no firm D call. The CDR3 is made up of 15 amino acids. Germline CDR1 reads ENHRY; CDR2 reads SYGVKD. Trimming stripped 4 bases from V and 2 bases from J, with 11 bases between. The chain's CDR3 is CAISGRGVNTGELFF. The CDR3 DNA reads TGTGCCATCAGTGGTCGCGGCGTCAACACCGGGGAGCTGTTTTTT.